These T cell receptor beta chains were read from a single sample in a study of T-cell reconstitution after alpha-beta-depleted transplantation in children. Using its own MiXCR run on the PCR reads, TCRdb lists one record per CDR3 protein. The sample yields approximately 390,000 distinct CDR3 sequences, about 11% seen once. The sequences come from PBMCs from the stem cell graft donor, collected from the stem cell graft. The receptors were sampled from a human donor who donated a stem cell graft to a child with acute myeloid leukemia. Both conserved end residues are part of each CDR3. D genes are given only for firm matches. Some rows mark clone size as missing; the rest say once, few, many or name a class of expanded clone.

V gene: TRBV10-3
D gene: TRBD1
J gene: TRBJ1-5
clone size: -
CDR3 DNA: TGTGCCATCAGTGAGGACCCAACAGGGGGGAGCAATCAGCCCCAGCATTTT
CDR3 protein: CAISEDPTGGSNQPQHF

V gene: TRBV27
D gene: TRBD1
J gene: TRBJ2-7
clone size: few
CDR3 DNA: TGTGCCAGCAGTCTAAGGGGTCAGGGGGCCTACGAGCAGTACTTC
CDR3 protein: CASSLRGQGAYEQYF

V gene: TRBV7-2
D gene: -
J gene: TRBJ1-5
clone size: few
CDR3 DNA: TGTGCCAGCAGCGTAGTCTCCGGGGGCAATCAGCCCCAGCATTTT
CDR3 protein: CASSVVSGGNQPQHF

V gene: TRBV20-1
D gene: TRBD1
J gene: TRBJ1-6
clone size: few
CDR3 DNA: TGCAGTGCCTTAGAATCCTCCGGGACAGGGGATTCACCCCTCCACTTT
CDR3 protein: CSALESSGTGDSPLHF

V gene: TRBV9
D gene: -
J gene: TRBJ1-1
clone size: -
CDR3 DNA: TGTGCCAGCAGCGAGGGACTGAGGAACACTGAAGCTTTCTTT
CDR3 protein: CASSEGLRNTEAFF

V gene: TRBV24-1
D gene: -
J gene: TRBJ2-1
clone size: many
CDR3 DNA: TGTGCCACCAGTGGAAGGGGGTTCGACAATGAGCAGTTCTTC
CDR3 protein: CATSGRGFDNEQFF

V gene: TRBV12-3/TRBV12-4
D gene: TRBD1
J gene: TRBJ1-5
clone size: many
CDR3 DNA: TGTGCCAGCAGTTTATGGGACAGGGGCCCCCTACCCCAGCATTTT
CDR3 protein: CASSLWDRGPLPQHF

V gene: TRBV30
D gene: TRBD1
J gene: TRBJ2-5
clone size: -
CDR3 DNA: TGTGCCTCACACCAGGGGGCCAGGGCCCAGTACTTC
CDR3 protein: CASHQGARAQYF

V gene: TRBV27
D gene: TRBD2
J gene: TRBJ2-3
clone size: many
CDR3 DNA: TGTGCCAGCAACTTAGGGACTAGCGGTGCAGATACGCAGTATTTT
CDR3 protein: CASNLGTSGADTQYF

V gene: TRBV20-1
D gene: -
J gene: TRBJ1-1
clone size: -
CDR3 DNA: TGCAGTGCTAGAGATGGGGGGGCGCACACTGAAGCTTTCTTT
CDR3 protein: CSARDGGAHTEAFF

V gene: TRBV5-1
D gene: -
J gene: TRBJ2-3
clone size: -
CDR3 DNA: TGCGCCAGCAGCTTGGGAACGAATACGGGGACAGATACGCAGTATTTT
CDR3 protein: CASSLGTNTGTDTQYF

V gene: TRBV20-1
D gene: TRBD1
J gene: TRBJ1-1
clone size: few
CDR3 DNA: TGCAGTGCTGGGGGACAGGTGGACACTGAAGCTTTCTTT
CDR3 protein: CSAGGQVDTEAFF

V gene: TRBV9
D gene: -
J gene: TRBJ2-6
clone size: few
CDR3 DNA: TGTGCCAGCAGCCCTTACTCGGCCTCTGGGGCCAACGTCCTGACTTTC
CDR3 protein: CASSPYSASGANVLTF

V gene: TRBV7-2
D gene: -
J gene: TRBJ2-1
clone size: -
CDR3 DNA: TGTGCCAGCAGCTTCGTCGGTGGAGACAATGAGCAGTTCTTC
CDR3 protein: CASSFVGGDNEQFF

V gene: TRBV12-3/TRBV12-4
D gene: TRBD1
J gene: TRBJ1-5
clone size: -
CDR3 DNA: TGTGCCAGCAGTTTACCGCGGACAGGGATCAATCAGCCCCAGCATTTT
CDR3 protein: CASSLPRTGINQPQHF

V gene: TRBV27
D gene: TRBD2
J gene: TRBJ2-7
clone size: few
CDR3 DNA: TGTGCCAGCAGTTGGGCTAGCGGGAGTAGTGAGCAGTACTTC
CDR3 protein: CASSWASGSSEQYF

V gene: TRBV7-3
D gene: TRBD2
J gene: TRBJ2-1
clone size: many
CDR3 DNA: TGTGCCAGCAGCCGCGTAGCGGGGGGGCTCTACAATGAGCAGTTCTTC
CDR3 protein: CASSRVAGGLYNEQFF

V gene: TRBV9
D gene: -
J gene: TRBJ2-2
clone size: -
CDR3 DNA: TGTGCCAGCAGCGTAGGAATCGGGGCCCCCGGGGAGCTGTTTTTT
CDR3 protein: CASSVGIGAPGELFF

V gene: TRBV15
D gene: -
J gene: TRBJ1-4
clone size: many
CDR3 DNA: TGTGCCACCAGCAGAGATGTGGGGGGCCCTAATGAAAAACTGTTTTTT
CDR3 protein: CATSRDVGGPNEKLFF

V gene: TRBV3-1
D gene: TRBD1
J gene: TRBJ1-6
clone size: few
CDR3 DNA: TGTGCCAGCAGCCAAGGGGACAGGGTGGATTCACCCCTCCACTTT
CDR3 protein: CASSQGDRVDSPLHF

V gene: TRBV20-1
D gene: -
J gene: TRBJ2-1
clone size: many
CDR3 DNA: TGCAGTGCTAGAGATCAGGTTATGTACTCCTACAATGAGCAGTTCTTC
CDR3 protein: CSARDQVMYSYNEQFF

V gene: TRBV29-1
D gene: -
J gene: TRBJ1-1
clone size: few
CDR3 DNA: TGCAGCGCCCAGGAGGCCCCGAACACTGAAGCTTTCTTT
CDR3 protein: CSAQEAPNTEAFF

V gene: TRBV12-3/TRBV12-4
D gene: -
J gene: TRBJ1-5
clone size: many
CDR3 DNA: TGTGCCAGCAGGGGAGGAAATCAGCCCCAGCATTTT
CDR3 protein: CASRGGNQPQHF

V gene: TRBV7-2
D gene: TRBD1
J gene: TRBJ1-1
clone size: few
CDR3 DNA: TGTGCCAGCAGCCATTTCCGCAGGGGGCCCGATACTGAAGCTTTCTTT
CDR3 protein: CASSHFRRGPDTEAFF

V gene: TRBV7-3
D gene: -
J gene: TRBJ1-5
clone size: many
CDR3 DNA: TGTGCCAGCAGTATCAATCAGCCCCAGCATTTT
CDR3 protein: CASSINQPQHF

V gene: TRBV5-5
D gene: TRBD1
J gene: TRBJ1-5
clone size: once
CDR3 DNA: TGTGCCAGCAGCCCGGACAGGGGGAATAGCAATCAGCCCCAGCATTTT
CDR3 protein: CASSPDRGNSNQPQHF

V gene: TRBV7-9
D gene: -
J gene: TRBJ2-2
clone size: once
CDR3 DNA: TGTGCCAGCAGCCCAACGGCAGGGATGGGGACCGGGGAGCTGTTTTTT
CDR3 protein: CASSPTAGMGTGELFF

V gene: TRBV9
D gene: TRBD2
J gene: TRBJ2-1
clone size: many
CDR3 DNA: TGTGCCAGCAGCGATAGCGGGGGCACCTACAATGAGCAGTTCTTC
CDR3 protein: CASSDSGGTYNEQFF

V gene: TRBV3-1
D gene: -
J gene: TRBJ1-1
clone size: -
CDR3 DNA: TGTGCCAGCAGCCGAAGACGTAGGAACACTGAAGCTTTCTTT
CDR3 protein: CASSRRRRNTEAFF

V gene: TRBV29-1
D gene: -
J gene: TRBJ1-4
clone size: -
CDR3 DNA: TGCAGCGTTGAAGGGGGACCAGGGGAAAAACTGTTTTTT
CDR3 protein: CSVEGGPGEKLFF

V gene: TRBV15
D gene: -
J gene: TRBJ1-3
clone size: -
CDR3 DNA: TGTGCCACCAGCAGAGAGAGAGTTTGGACAGTAGGAAACACCATATATTTT
CDR3 protein: CATSRERVWTVGNTIYF

V gene: TRBV20-1
D gene: TRBD1
J gene: TRBJ2-5
clone size: -
CDR3 DNA: TGCAGTGCTTTGGACAGGGGAGAGACCCAGTACTTC
CDR3 protein: CSALDRGETQYF

V gene: TRBV5-1
D gene: -
J gene: TRBJ2-2
clone size: many
CDR3 DNA: TGCGCCAGCAGCTTGACGGGGGAGAGAGGCACCGGGGAGCTGTTTTTT
CDR3 protein: CASSLTGERGTGELFF

V gene: TRBV12-3/TRBV12-4
D gene: TRBD2
J gene: TRBJ2-5
clone size: few
CDR3 DNA: TGTGCCAGCAGCCGTACTAGCGGGGGGTTTCCAGAGACCCAGTACTTC
CDR3 protein: CASSRTSGGFPETQYF

V gene: TRBV5-6
D gene: -
J gene: TRBJ2-7
clone size: few
CDR3 DNA: TGTGCCAGCAGCTTGCTTGGTCCGAACGAGCAGTACTTC
CDR3 protein: CASSLLGPNEQYF

V gene: TRBV30
D gene: TRBD1
J gene: TRBJ2-5
clone size: -
CDR3 DNA: TGTGCCTGGGTCGGGACAGGGGGATTAGAGACCCAGTACTTC
CDR3 protein: CAWVGTGGLETQYF

V gene: TRBV4-1
D gene: -
J gene: TRBJ1-1
clone size: few
CDR3 DNA: TGCGCCAGCAGCCAGCGGGTGAACACTGAAGCTTTCTTT
CDR3 protein: CASSQRVNTEAFF

V gene: TRBV29-1
D gene: TRBD2
J gene: TRBJ2-3
clone size: -
CDR3 DNA: TGCAGTACAGCCGGGCTAGCGGGAATAGCCTCAGATACGCAGTATTTT
CDR3 protein: CSTAGLAGIASDTQYF

V gene: TRBV30
D gene: -
J gene: TRBJ2-3
clone size: few
CDR3 DNA: TGTGCCTGGAGTGCTGGGTCCGCGGGCACAGATACGCAGTATTTT
CDR3 protein: CAWSAGSAGTDTQYF

V gene: TRBV7-9
D gene: TRBD1
J gene: TRBJ1-1
clone size: many
CDR3 DNA: TGTGCCAGCAGCAAGGGACAGGGGGCCACTGAAGCTTTCTTT
CDR3 protein: CASSKGQGATEAFF

V gene: TRBV7-3
D gene: -
J gene: TRBJ1-5
clone size: -
CDR3 DNA: TGTGCCAGCAGCTTAACCCCCAACCAGCCCCAGCATTTT
CDR3 protein: CASSLTPNQPQHF

V gene: TRBV30
D gene: -
J gene: TRBJ2-7
clone size: few
CDR3 DNA: TGTGCCTGGAGTGTAACCGGACTCTACTCCTACGAGCAGTACTTC
CDR3 protein: CAWSVTGLYSYEQYF

V gene: TRBV5-6
D gene: -
J gene: TRBJ2-4
clone size: few
CDR3 DNA: TGTGCCAGCAGCGGGGCGACAGGGAGGATTGGAGCGGTAGAAAACATTCAGTACTTC
CDR3 protein: CASSGATGRIGAVENIQYF

V gene: TRBV12-3/TRBV12-4
D gene: -
J gene: TRBJ2-3
clone size: few
CDR3 DNA: TGTGCCAGCCTTTTCGGGCTAGATAGCACAGATACGCAGTATTTT
CDR3 protein: CASLFGLDSTDTQYF

V gene: TRBV12-3/TRBV12-4
D gene: -
J gene: TRBJ1-6
clone size: few
CDR3 DNA: TGTGCCAGCAGCAAGACAGGTATCTCCTATAATTCACCCCTCCACTTT
CDR3 protein: CASSKTGISYNSPLHF

V gene: TRBV5-1
D gene: TRBD1
J gene: TRBJ2-4
clone size: few
CDR3 DNA: TGCGCCAGCAGCTTGACAGGGGGAAACATTCAGTACTTC
CDR3 protein: CASSLTGGNIQYF

V gene: TRBV11-2
D gene: -
J gene: TRBJ1-2
clone size: many
CDR3 DNA: TGTGCCAGCAGCTCCCGATGGTCAGGTTCTAACTATGGCTACACCTTC
CDR3 protein: CASSSRWSGSNYGYTF

V gene: TRBV6-1
D gene: TRBD2
J gene: TRBJ2-3
clone size: many
CDR3 DNA: TGTGCCAGCAGTGAAACAGCGGGGGGGTTCACAGATACGCAGTATTTT
CDR3 protein: CASSETAGGFTDTQYF

V gene: TRBV6-1
D gene: -
J gene: TRBJ1-5
clone size: -
CDR3 DNA: TGTGCCAGCAGTGGGCAGGGCGAGAGCAATCAGCCCCAGCATTTT
CDR3 protein: CASSGQGESNQPQHF

V gene: TRBV5-5
D gene: -
J gene: TRBJ1-2
clone size: -
CDR3 DNA: TGTGCCAGCAGCCTACCGGGGGGCCAAGGCTACACCTTC
CDR3 protein: CASSLPGGQGYTF

V gene: TRBV11-2
D gene: -
J gene: TRBJ2-5
clone size: -
CDR3 DNA: TGTGCCAGCAGCTCCGGGGGAGGGGGCGCAGGGCAGACCCAGTACTTC
CDR3 protein: CASSSGGGGAGQTQYF

V gene: TRBV27
D gene: -
J gene: TRBJ2-1
clone size: -
CDR3 DNA: TGTGCCAGCAGTTTAGGGGCAGGGAATGAGCAGTTCTTC
CDR3 protein: CASSLGAGNEQFF